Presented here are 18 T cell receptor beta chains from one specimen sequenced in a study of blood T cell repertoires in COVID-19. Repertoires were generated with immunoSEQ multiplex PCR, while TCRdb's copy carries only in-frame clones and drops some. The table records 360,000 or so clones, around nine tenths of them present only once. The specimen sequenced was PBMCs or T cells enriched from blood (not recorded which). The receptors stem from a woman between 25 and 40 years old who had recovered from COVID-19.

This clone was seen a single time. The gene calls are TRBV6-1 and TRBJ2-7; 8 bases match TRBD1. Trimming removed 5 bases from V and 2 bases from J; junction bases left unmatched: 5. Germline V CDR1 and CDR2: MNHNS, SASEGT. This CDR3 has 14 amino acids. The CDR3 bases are TGTGCCAGCAGTCTCGGGACAGGAACCTACGAGCAGTACTTC. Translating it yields CASSLGTGTYEQYF.

CDR3 amino acids: CASSQVQGSYGYTF. DNA for the CDR3: TGTGCCAGCAGCCAAGTCCAGGGCTCCTATGGCTACACCTTC. The chain employs TRBV14 and TRBJ1-2; D is perhaps TRBD1 (5 bases). The CDR3 sequence is 14 residues long. Germline CDR1 reads SGHDN; CDR2 reads FVKESK. The V end was cut by 1 base, the J end by 4 bases, with 10 bases between.

CDR3 nucleotides: TGTGCCAGCAGTGATATCTTTTTGAACACTGAAGCTTTCTTT. This encodes CASSDIFLNTEAFF. This chain links TRBV2 with TRBJ1-1; D is ambiguous. Deletions cut 3 bases from V and 0 bases from J, with 8 bases between. CDR1 is SNHLY, CDR2 FYNNEI, per germline. CDR3 length: 14 residues.

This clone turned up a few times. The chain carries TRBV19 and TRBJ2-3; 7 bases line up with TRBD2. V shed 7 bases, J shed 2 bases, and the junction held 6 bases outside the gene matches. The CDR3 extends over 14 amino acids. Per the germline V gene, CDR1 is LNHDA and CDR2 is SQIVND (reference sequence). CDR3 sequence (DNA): TGTGCCAGTAAGGAGCGGGGAACCACAGATACGCAGTATTTT. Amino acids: CASKERGTTDTQYF.

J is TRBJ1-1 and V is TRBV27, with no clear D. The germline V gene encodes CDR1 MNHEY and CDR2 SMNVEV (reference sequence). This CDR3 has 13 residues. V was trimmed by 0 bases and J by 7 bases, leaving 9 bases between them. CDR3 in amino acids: CASSLSSGVEAFF. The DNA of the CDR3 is TGTGCCAGCAGTTTATCGTCGGGAGTTGAAGCTTTCTTT.

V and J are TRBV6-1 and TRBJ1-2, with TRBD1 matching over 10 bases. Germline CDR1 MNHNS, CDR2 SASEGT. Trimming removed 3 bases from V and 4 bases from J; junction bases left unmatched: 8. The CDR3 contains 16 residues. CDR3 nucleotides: TGTGCCAGCAGTGAGTTAACCGGGACAGGGGCCTATGGCTACACCTTC. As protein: CASSELTGTGAYGYTF.

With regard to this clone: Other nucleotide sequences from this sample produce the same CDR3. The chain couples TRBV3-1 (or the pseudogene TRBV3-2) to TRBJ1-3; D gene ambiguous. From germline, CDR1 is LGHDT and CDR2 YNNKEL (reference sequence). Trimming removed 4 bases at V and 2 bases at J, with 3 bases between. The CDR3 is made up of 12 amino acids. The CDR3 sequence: CASSLTGNTIYF. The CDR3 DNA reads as TGTGCCAGCAGCCTCACTGGAAACACCATATATTTT.

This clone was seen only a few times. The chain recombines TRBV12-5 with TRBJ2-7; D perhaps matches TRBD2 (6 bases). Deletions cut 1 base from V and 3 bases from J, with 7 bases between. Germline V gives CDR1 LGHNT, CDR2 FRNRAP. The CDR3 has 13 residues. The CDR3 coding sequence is TGTGCTAGTGGTTTGGGGGGGGTCTACGAGCAGTACTTC. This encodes CASGLGGVYEQYF.

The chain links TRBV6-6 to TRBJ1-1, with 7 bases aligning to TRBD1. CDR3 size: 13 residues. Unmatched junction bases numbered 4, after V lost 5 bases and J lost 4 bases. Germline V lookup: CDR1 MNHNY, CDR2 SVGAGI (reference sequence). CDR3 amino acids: CASSRTGVTEAFF. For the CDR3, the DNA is TGTGCCAGCAGTCGTACAGGGGTCACTGAAGCTTTCTTT.

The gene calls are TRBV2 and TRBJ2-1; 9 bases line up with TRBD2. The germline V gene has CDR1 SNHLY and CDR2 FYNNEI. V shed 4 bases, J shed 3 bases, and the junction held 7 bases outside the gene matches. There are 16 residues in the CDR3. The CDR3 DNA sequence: TGTGCCAGCAGTGCGGCTGGAGCGGGGGGCTACAATGAGCAGTTCTTC. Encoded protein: CASSAAGAGGYNEQFF.

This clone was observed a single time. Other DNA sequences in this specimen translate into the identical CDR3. The CDR3 nucleotides read TGCGCCAGCAGCTCGGGACTAGCGGGAGTGGATACGCAGTATTTT. Its protein product is CASSSGLAGVDTQYF. This chain joins TRBV5-1 and TRBJ2-3, with 14 positions matching TRBD2. V lost 3 bases to trimming and J lost 6 bases; unmatched junction nucleotides: 3. Germline loops: CDR1 SGHRS, CDR2 YFSETQ. This CDR3 is built from 15 residues.

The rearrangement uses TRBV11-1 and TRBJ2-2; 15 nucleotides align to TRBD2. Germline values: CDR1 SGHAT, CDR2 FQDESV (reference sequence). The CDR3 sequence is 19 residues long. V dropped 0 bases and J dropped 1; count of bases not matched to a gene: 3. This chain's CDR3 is CASSLARTSGRVNTGELFF. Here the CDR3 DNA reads TGTGCCAGCAGCTTAGCGCGGACTAGCGGGAGGGTGAACACCGGGGAGCTGTTTTTT.

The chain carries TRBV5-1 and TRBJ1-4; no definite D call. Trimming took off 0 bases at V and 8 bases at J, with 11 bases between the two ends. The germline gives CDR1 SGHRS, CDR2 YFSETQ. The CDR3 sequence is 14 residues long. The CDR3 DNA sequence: TGCGCCAGCAGCTTGGGGTCGGGAGGCGAAAAACTGTTTTTT. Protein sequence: CASSLGSGGEKLFF.

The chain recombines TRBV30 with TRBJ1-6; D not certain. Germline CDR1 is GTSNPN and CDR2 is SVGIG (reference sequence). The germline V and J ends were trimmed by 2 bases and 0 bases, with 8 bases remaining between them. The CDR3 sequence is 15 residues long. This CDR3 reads CAWSRVSSYNSPLHF. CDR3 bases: TGTGCCTGGAGTAGAGTAAGCTCCTATAATTCACCCCTCCACTTT.

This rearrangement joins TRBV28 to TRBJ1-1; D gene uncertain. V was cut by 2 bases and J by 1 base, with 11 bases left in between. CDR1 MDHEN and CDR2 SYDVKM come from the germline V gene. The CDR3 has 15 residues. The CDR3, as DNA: TGTGCCAGCAGTTTAATGACAAGCCCGAACACTGAAGCTTTCTTT. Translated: CASSLMTSPNTEAFF.

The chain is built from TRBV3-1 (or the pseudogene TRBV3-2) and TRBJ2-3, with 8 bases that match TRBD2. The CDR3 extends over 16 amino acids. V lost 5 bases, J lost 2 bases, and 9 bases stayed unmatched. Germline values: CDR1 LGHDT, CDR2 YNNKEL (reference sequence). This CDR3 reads CASSVRLALTTDTQYF. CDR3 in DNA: TGTGCCAGCAGCGTTAGACTAGCGCTAACCACAGATACGCAGTATTTT.

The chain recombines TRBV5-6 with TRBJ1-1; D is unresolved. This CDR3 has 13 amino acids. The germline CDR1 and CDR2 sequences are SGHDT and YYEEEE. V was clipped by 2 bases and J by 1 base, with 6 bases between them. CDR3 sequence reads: CASSLQWNTEAFF. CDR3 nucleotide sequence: TGTGCCAGCAGCTTACAATGGAACACTGAAGCTTTCTTT.

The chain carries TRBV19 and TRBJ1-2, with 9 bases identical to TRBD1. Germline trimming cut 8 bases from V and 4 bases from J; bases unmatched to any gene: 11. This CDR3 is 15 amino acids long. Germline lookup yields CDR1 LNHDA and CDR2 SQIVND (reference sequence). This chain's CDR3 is CASHGTGTLIYGYTF. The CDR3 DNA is TGTGCCAGTCACGGGACAGGGACCTTAATCTATGGCTACACCTTC.